Detailed here is one T cell receptor (beta chain). This clonotype was observed once. Its antigen remains undetermined. One junction end does not reproduce the germline sequence, and a read error may be involved. Including the terminal cysteine and phenylalanine, the CDR3 comprises 14 residues. Only the CDR3 part of the read is kept: 42 bases, read in frame from the first base. Taken from the germline V gene, the CDR1 and CDR2 loops are SGHAT and FQNNGV. Total RNA and DNA were co-extracted without cell sorting from roughly 20-30 mg of bulk tissue using the AllPrep DNA/RNA mini kit. Roughly five patients with histopathologically diagnosed primary liver carcinoma underwent surgical resection in China between late 2015 and March 2016. At the time of sampling, the patients were treatment-naive and had chronic HBV infection. Each tumor was sampled at five spatially separated regions: the superior, inferior, left-lateral and right-lateral poles and the tumor centre. More than 75% viable tumor cells were found by histology in every tumor sample. Pieces of fresh tumor and adjacent tissue were cut in half, with one half kept in RNAlater at -80 degrees C and the other half sent for histology.

Starting from approximately 460 ng total RNA, TCRbeta-specific cDNA was produced by reverse transcription with a constant-region primer and ProtoScript II reverse transcriptase. The TCRbeta libraries were prepared through three rounds of nested multiplex PCR following a slightly modified ARM-PCR procedure. Multiplex TRBV1-TRBV30 forward primers and a Cbeta reverse primer were used in the first two PCR rounds, each of which was run for about 10 cycles. Sample barcodes and Illumina adapters were attached in a final 25-cycle PCR using Deep VentR polymerase. Before sequencing, amplicons of 200-500 bp were purified from gel using a QIAquick gel extraction kit. The TCRbeta amplicons were sequenced with 250-bp paired-end reads on an Illumina HiSeq 2500. In the authors' own workflow: Quality trimming of reads was performed with Trimmomatic v0.33, and paired reads were merged with FLASH v1.2.11 so that full CDR3 sequences could be recovered. V, D and J germline segments were assigned to the rearranged TCRbeta sequences by MiGEC v1.2.1b. Clonotype statistics, along with Shannon-Wiener diversity indices, were calculated using VDJtools v1.0.0. Except for diversity analysis, only each sample's 250 most abundant clonotypes were used in subsequent analyses to reduce sampling bias. The public sequencing data were trimmed at Q25 with fastp and processed into clonotypes with MiXCR by TCRdb, which kept only in-frame beta chains. Entries are consolidated by CDR3 protein sequence, retaining the most common genes and DNA. TCRdb's processing, not the study's, gives the V and J calls here. This sample lists about 74,000 distinct CDR3 sequences; roughly 69% were detected once. Around 30% of the sample goes to the ten largest clones.

This record comes from a study of tumor-infiltrating lymphocytes in primary liver carcinoma (dated 2017 in TCRdb). In terms of the full investigation: The five patients, three men and two women aged 30 to 69 years, had hepatocellular carcinoma (four) or combined HCC and intrahepatic cholangiocarcinoma (one). Roughly 3.65 to 8 million productive TCRbeta reads were obtained per sample, and no significant difference in read depth was found between tissue types. Across five regions of each liver tumor, along with adjacent normal tissue and blood, the study brought together TCRbeta repertoire sequencing, expression microarrays and whole-exome sequencing. TCRbeta repertoire sequencing covered about 35 specimens from 5 patients: 25 or so tumor regions, 5 adjacent noncancerous liver tissues and 5 peripheral blood samples. The tumors of the five patients were staged as T1-T3 N0M0, with maximum diameters ranging from about 4 to 11 cm. High reproducibility was observed for the technical replicate repertoires, with mean shared-clone rates approximately 0.92 and correlation coefficients above 0.95. Agilent mRNA microarray profiling was performed on the 25 to 30 tumor region samples to relate TCRbeta repertoire diversity to the local molecular phenotype.

The paper as a whole reports these results and caveats: Just about 7.5-25% of top clones turned up in all five regions of a tumor, which suggests spatial heterogeneity among tumor-infiltrating T cells. Because the samples were bulk and unsorted, CD4+ and CD8+ T cell repertoires could not be compared. A significantly larger repertoire fraction was made up by the top 250 clones in tumors than in blood (p = 0.039). Only four or five patients were included in the study, and the authors note that the findings should be validated in a larger study. Because only the TCR beta chain was sequenced and unpaired alpha chains were not captured, true repertoire diversity is likely underestimated. Repertoire overlap was found to be higher between tumor regions (mean around 35%) than between tumor-adjacent (around 17%) or tumor-blood (about 15%) pairs, consistent with antigen-driven expansion.

The sequenced sample was liver tumor tissue from sampling region 4. Explained via the paper, the cell subset or site label denotes: tumor region T4, right-lateral pole. The V and J segments used are TRBV11-2 and TRBJ2-5; a confident D gene designation cannot be given. This clonotype originated in a man in his forties with primary liver carcinoma and hepatitis B virus infection. This receptor has the CDR3 CVSSLCGSQETQYF. The DNA is as follows: TGTGTCAGCAGTTTGTGCGGCTCCCAAGAGACCCAGTACTTC.